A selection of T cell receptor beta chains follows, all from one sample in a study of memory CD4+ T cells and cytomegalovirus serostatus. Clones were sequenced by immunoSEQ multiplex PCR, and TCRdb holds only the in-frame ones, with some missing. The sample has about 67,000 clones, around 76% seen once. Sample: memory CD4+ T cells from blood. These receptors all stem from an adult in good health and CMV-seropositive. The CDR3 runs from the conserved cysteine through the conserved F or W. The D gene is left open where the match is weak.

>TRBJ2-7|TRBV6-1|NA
TGTGCCAGCAGTGAAGCGGCAGGGGTCTACGAGCAGTACTTC
CASSEAAGVYEQYF
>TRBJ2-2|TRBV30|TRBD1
TGTGCCGGTACCGGGACAGGGGGCGTCGGCGGGGAGCTGTTTTTT
CAGTGTGGVGGELFF
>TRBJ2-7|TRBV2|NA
TGTGCCAGCAGAGCCCACGGGGCCGAGTACTTC
CASRAHGAEYF
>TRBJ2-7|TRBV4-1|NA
TGCGCCAGCAGCTTAGGTCCGGGGGGCCTCAGCTCCTACGAGCAGTACTTC
CASSLGPGGLSSYEQYF
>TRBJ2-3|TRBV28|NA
TGTGCCAGCAGTCCACTACCCGACCCCACAGATACGCAGTATTTT
CASSPLPDPTDTQYF
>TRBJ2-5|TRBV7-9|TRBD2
TGTGCCAGCAGCATCGGACTAGCGGGGGCTGGAGAGACCCAGTACTTC
CASSIGLAGAGETQYF
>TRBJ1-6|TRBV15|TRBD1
TGTGCCACCAGCAGGGACAGGGGAAATTCACCCCTCCACTTT
CATSRDRGNSPLHF
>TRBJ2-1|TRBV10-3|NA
TGTGCCATCAGTGAGAAGCAGGTGGGGAGCTCCTACAATGAGCAGTTCTTC
CAISEKQVGSSYNEQFF
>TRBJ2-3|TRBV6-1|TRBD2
TGTGCCAGCAGCCGACTAGCGGGGTCAGATACGCAGTATTTT
CASSRLAGSDTQYF
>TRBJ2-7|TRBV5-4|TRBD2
TGTGCCAGCAGTCCACTAGCGGGAGAGTACGAGCAGTACTTC
CASSPLAGEYEQYF